A single sample is the source of the 23 T cell receptor beta chains below, sequenced in a study of blood T cell repertoires in COVID-19. Clones were sequenced by immunoSEQ multiplex PCR, and TCRdb holds only the in-frame ones, with some missing. Of nearly 200,000 clones in the sample, around four fifths are singletons; the top ten hold roughly 5.3%. Specimen: peripheral blood. The receptors originated from a woman in her 70s with active or convalescent COVID-19.

The chain is built from TRBV12-3 or TRBV12-4 and TRBJ1-3; D remains ambiguous. This CDR3 spans 12 amino acids. Trimming left V 6 bases short and J 3 bases short, with 6 bases between. CDR3 nucleotides: TGTGCCAGCAGCTATCATGGAAACACCATATATTTT. As protein: CASSYHGNTIYF.

This rearrangement joins TRBV19 to TRBJ2-5; tentatively, D is TRBD1 (5 bases). Germline CDR1 is LNHDA and CDR2 is SQIVND (reference sequence). The V and J ends lost 3 bases and 2 bases respectively, with 19 bases between them. The CDR3 covers 17 residues. CDR3 bases: TGTGCCAGTAGTATCCATATCGGTGTGGGGCTACAAGAGACCCAGTACTTC. Translating gives CASSIHIGVGLQETQYF.

The chain carries TRBV29-1 and TRBJ1-2, with D possibly being TRBD1 (5 bases). Trimming stripped 6 bases from V and 4 bases from J, with 12 bases between. This CDR3 region has 12 residues. Germline CDR1 is SQVTM and CDR2 is ANQGSEA. The CDR3 here is CSVAQGTYGYTF. CDR3 nucleotide sequence: TGCAGCGTAGCTCAGGGCACCTATGGCTACACCTTC.

This chain links TRBV19 with TRBJ2-2; 7 bases are a match to TRBD1. CDR3 length: 15 amino acids. Germline lookup yields CDR1 LNHDA and CDR2 SQIVND (reference sequence). The J segment lost 5 bases and the V segment lost 3 bases, leaving 6 bases of the junction unmatched. The CDR3 reads CASSIADRITGELFF. The CDR3 nucleotides read TGTGCCAGTAGTATTGCGGACAGGATTACCGGGGAGCTGTTTTTT.

The chain has TRBV14 and TRBJ2-3; 7 bases match TRBD1. This CDR3 has 14 residues. CDR1 is SGHDN and CDR2 is FVKESK in the germline V gene. V trimming: 5 bases; J trimming: 3 bases; junction bases outside the gene matches: 5. The CDR3 bases are TGTGCCAGCAGCGAAGGACAGGTTACAGATACGCAGTATTTT. It codes for CASSEGQVTDTQYF.

This rearrangement joins TRBV6-1 to TRBJ1-5; the D is unclear. The germline V gene has CDR1 MNHNS and CDR2 SASEGT. Trimming removed 0 bases at V and 7 bases at J, with 19 bases between. This CDR3 spans 17 amino acids. The chain's CDR3 is CASSEARFGVREQPQHF. The DNA for the CDR3 is TGTGCCAGCAGTGAAGCCCGATTCGGGGTAAGGGAACAGCCCCAGCATTTT.

This chain connects TRBV4-2 to TRBJ2-5, with 7 bases matching TRBD2. CDR1 and CDR2 (germline): LGHNA, YNFKEQ. The CDR3 covers 16 residues. Losses at the gene ends were 6 bases for V and 4 bases for J; bases not matched to a gene: 14. CDR3 amino acids: CASRGNGGSDGETQYF. CDR3 DNA: TGTGCCAGCAGGGGGAACGGCGGGAGTGACGGAGAGACCCAGTACTTC.

The rearrangement uses TRBV28 and TRBJ2-2; 12 nucleotides match TRBD2. V shed 7 bases and J 4 bases; nucleotides not matched to a gene: 7. This CDR3 has 16 residues. Germline CDR1 is MDHEN and CDR2 is SYDVKM. As DNA, the CDR3 is TGTGCCAGCACCCCTCGGACTAGCGGGATCACCGGGGAGCTGTTTTTT. Protein product: CASTPRTSGITGELFF.

The chain combines TRBV6-5 with TRBJ1-2; TRBD1 aligns across 8 bases. The germline gives CDR1 MNHEY, CDR2 SVGAGI. J lost 8 bases, V lost 2 bases, and 7 bases had no gene match. This CDR3 spans 14 amino acids. CDR3 sequence reads: CASSYVQGANGYTF. DNA for the CDR3: TGTGCCAGCAGTTACGTCCAGGGGGCTAACGGCTACACCTTC.

The chain joins TRBV2 to TRBJ1-6; the match to TRBD1 covers 9 bases. V was pared by 8 bases and J by 7 bases, with 6 bases of the junction left unmatched. There are 14 residues in the CDR3. In germline, CDR1 is SNHLY, CDR2 FYNNEI. The CDR3 region is CASGPGQGNSPLHF. CDR3 nucleotide sequence: TGTGCCAGCGGGCCGGGACAGGGAAATTCACCCCTCCACTTT.

CDR3 region: CASSRDFFSGEQYF. CDR3 nucleotides: TGTGCCAGCAGTCGGGACTTCTTCTCAGGGGAGCAGTACTTC. The V call is TRBV6-5, the J call TRBJ2-7, with a possible D match to TRBD2 (6 bases). Germline CDR1 is MNHEY and CDR2 is SVGAGI. This CDR3 region has 14 residues. Trimming removed 5 bases at V and 7 bases at J, with 18 bases between.

The genes are TRBV9 and TRBJ1-4, with unresolved D. This CDR3 has 15 residues. CDR1 SGDLS and CDR2 YYNGEE come from the germline V gene. V shed 4 bases and J shed 5 bases, with 15 bases lying between them. CDR3 coding DNA: TGTGCCAGCAGCCGCGCGGGAGAACCGAATGAAAAACTGTTTTTT. Translation: CASSRAGEPNEKLFF.

The rearrangement uses TRBV21-1 and TRBJ2-7; the listed D gene, TRBD2, was not tested against the DNA. TRBV21-1 is a pseudogene. The length of the CDR3 is 19 residues. CDR3 protein: CASSTGTSGSVSSGYEQYF. DNA of the CDR3: TGTGCCAGCAGCACCGGGACTAGCGGGAGTGTGTCATCCGGCTACGAGCAGTACTTC.

This clone showed up just a few times. The rearrangement joins TRBV27 to TRBJ1-2, with 9 positions matching TRBD1. In germline, CDR1 is MNHEY, CDR2 SMNVEV (reference sequence). The CDR3 totals 14 residues. V trimming: 7 bases; J trimming: 6 bases; junction bases outside the gene matches: 9. This CDR3 reads CASTDRDRVNGYTF. Here the CDR3 DNA reads TGTGCCAGCACCGACCGGGACAGGGTCAATGGCTACACCTTC.

This rearrangement joins TRBV7-2 to TRBJ2-7, with TRBD2 matching 7 bases. This CDR3 has 17 residues. The trim removed 1 base at V and 4 bases at J, leaving 13 bases unmatched. Germline V gene lookup returns CDR1 SGHTA and CDR2 FQGNSA. Here the CDR3 DNA reads TGTGCCAGCAGCTTAGATCTCCCGCCTAGCGGTTTGTACGAGCAGTACTTC. Amino acid sequence: CASSLDLPPSGLYEQYF.

The chain couples TRBV19 to TRBJ1-2; D remains unclear. The CDR3 consists of 14 residues. Germline CDR1 and CDR2: LNHDA and SQIVND (reference sequence). With 3 bases removed from V and 5 bases from J, the gap between germline ends came to 13 bases. The CDR3 region is CASSIGISRYGYTF. CDR3 in DNA: TGTGCCAGTAGTATCGGGATAAGTCGGTATGGCTACACCTTC.

This clone was seen only once. The V call is TRBV5-1, the J call TRBJ2-5, with 8 bases aligning to TRBD1. CDR3 length equals 14 residues. Looked up from germline, CDR1 is SGHRS and CDR2 is YFSETQ. V was clipped by 5 bases and J by 2 bases; unmatched bases: 5. The CDR3 bases are TGCGCCAGCAGAAAGGACAGGGCTCAAGAGACCCAGTACTTC. Translation: CASRKDRAQETQYF.

The chain joins TRBV5-1 to TRBJ1-2; 7 bases agree with TRBD1. The germline V gene encodes CDR1 SGHRS and CDR2 YFSETQ. V shed 4 bases and J 1 base; nucleotides not matched to a gene: 7. The CDR3 runs to 15 residues. The CDR3 here is CASSTGQELNYGYTF. The CDR3 DNA sequence: TGCGCCAGCAGCACCGGACAGGAACTTAACTATGGCTACACCTTC.

This chain links TRBV18 with TRBJ1-1; 8 bases line up with TRBD1. The CDR3 runs to 16 residues. Losses at the gene ends were 0 bases for V and 1 base for J; bases not matched to a gene: 4. CDR1 is KGHSH and CDR2 is LQKENI in the germline V gene. The DNA of the CDR3 is TGTGCCAGCTCACCACCACAGGGGGGGAAGAACACTGAAGCTTTCTTT. It translates to CASSPPQGGKNTEAFF.

The chain couples TRBV5-1 to TRBJ1-2; D is possibly TRBD1 (5 bases). The CDR3 has 13 amino acids. Looked up from germline, CDR1 is SGHRS and CDR2 is YFSETQ. V dropped 7 bases and J dropped 4 bases, with 14 bases sitting between them. CDR3 region: CASATGETYGYTF. In DNA, the CDR3 is TGCGCCAGCGCTACAGGAGAAACCTATGGCTACACCTTC.

This clone was seen just once. J is TRBJ1-6 and V is TRBV6-5; D possibly corresponds to TRBD1 (6 bases). Germline V gene sequence: CDR1 MNHEY, CDR2 SVGAGI. The CDR3 totals 15 residues. With 5 bases removed from V and 7 bases from J, the gap between germline ends came to 15 bases. This CDR3 is CASSRDRLPNSPLHF. CDR3 bases: TGTGCCAGCAGTCGTGACAGGCTACCGAATTCACCCCTCCACTTT.

This chain links TRBV30 with TRBJ1-5, with D hard to call. The germline V gene encodes CDR1 GTSNPN and CDR2 SVGIG (reference sequence). V was cut by 0 bases and J by 3 bases, with 9 bases left in between. The CDR3 runs to 14 residues. The CDR3 loop is CAWSVVQYNQPQHF. Here the CDR3 DNA reads TGTGCCTGGAGTGTCGTACAGTACAATCAGCCCCAGCATTTT. Supplemented by reference TRBV30 and TRBJ1-5, the full variable domain reads SQTIHQWPATLVQPVGSPLSLECTVEGTSNPNLYWYRQAAGRGLQLLFYSVGIGQISSEVPQNLSASRPQDRQFILSSKKLLLSDSGFYLCAWSVVQYNQPQHFGDGTRLSIL.

The V gene is TRBV28, the J gene TRBJ2-1; no reliable D call. The CDR3 spans 13 residues. CDR1 and CDR2 (germline): MDHEN, SYDVKM. Trimming removed 10 bases at V and 0 bases at J, with 10 bases between. In nucleotides, the CDR3 is TGTGCCACCCTGACACCCTCCTACAATGAGCAGTTCTTC. It translates to CATLTPSYNEQFF. Filled out from reference TRBV28 and TRBJ2-1, the complete variable domain reads DVKVTQSSRYLVKRTGEKVFLECVQDMDHENMFWYRQDPGLGLRLIYFSYDVKMKEKGDIPEGYSVSREKKERFSLILESASTNQTSMYLCATLTPSYNEQFFGPGTRLTVL.